Sequencing of this T cell receptor (beta chain) was carried out in a study of T cells in Graves' hyperthyroidism and ophthalmopathy (dated by TCRdb to about 2019). For the wider study: Peripheral blood samples were taken at initial diagnosis, before any treatment was given. An independent validation cohort of under 20 hyperthyroidism patients and over 15 patients who later progressed to ophthalmopathy tested prospective prediction of ophthalmopathy. The paper reports TCR Vbeta CDR3 sequencing of some 140 peripheral blood samples: fewer than 50 ophthalmopathy, some 80 hyperthyroidism and around 17 progressor patients. In more than 5 Graves' hyperthyroidism patients, the study also compared T-cell repertoires from thyroid tissue with T-cell repertoires from blood. Once sampling was done, hyperthyroidism patients were given methimazole at a starting dose of 30 mg daily, whereas ophthalmopathy patients were given high-dose intravenous methylprednisolone. The approximately 97 discovery patients were randomly divided into training and test sets at a 7:3 ratio. To identify TCR V-J signatures that set the groups apart, the researchers used a discovery cohort of 100 patients, made up of approximately 43 with Graves' ophthalmopathy and some 58 with stable Graves' hyperthyroidism.

Stable Graves' hyperthyroidism was defined as the absence of progression to ophthalmopathy over 18 months of follow-up. The hyperthyroidism patients were between 18 and 65 years old and newly diagnosed, with a disease duration of less than 2 months. Exclusion was applied to patients with uncontrolled infections, other autoimmune diseases, pregnancy or lactation. Diagnoses relied on clinical symptoms, serum thyroxine and TRAb, thyroid ultrasound and orbital computed tomography. PBMCs were isolated from about 9.1 ml of fresh peripheral blood by Ficoll-Paque density gradient centrifugation. Total RNA was extracted using Trizol reagent, and RNA quality was assessed on an Agilent 2100 Bioanalyzer. Results and caveats for the whole study, not just this receptor: In validation, the model predicted progression to ophthalmopathy with about 71% sensitivity and less than 80% specificity, a median of 6.5 months before onset. Most expanded thyroid clonotypes (frequency above 0.001) were also detected in blood, suggesting blood repertoires may reflect thyroid immune responses. Sample size was not statistically predetermined, and investigators were not blinded to group allocation. A 13 V-J signature model separated ophthalmopathy from stable hyperthyroidism, with approximately 87% sensitivity and about 81% specificity in cross-validation and 80%/75% in testing.

This clonotype occurred many times. No cognate antigen has been identified for it. It has no much larger one-base neighbor in the sample; base qualities were not kept. Including the terminal cysteine and phenylalanine, the CDR3 comprises 13 residues. Only the CDR3 region is kept as DNA, spanning 39 bases read in frame from base 1. Sequences SGHRS (CDR1) and YFSETQ (CDR2) are obtained from the germline V gene. Trimming at the junction amounts to 4 bases on V and 5 bases on J, and the germline ends lie 10 bases apart. Amplification of TCR beta CDR3 regions was carried out from RNA transcripts. The first round of RT-PCR for the TCR CDR3 was performed with the HTBI primer set and the Qiagen OneStep RT-PCR kit. Libraries were constructed in a second round of multiplex PCR, after which size selection and purification were performed. Sequencing of the libraries was done on an Illumina HiSeq2000 using paired-end 100 bp reads. Concerning the study's data processing: Raw data were processed with SOAPnuke, discarding reads with adapters, uncalled bases, mean Phred below 15, or no exact constant-primer or identifier match. COPE v1.2.5 was used to merge the high-quality paired reads, and each unique nucleotide sequence was defined as a clonotype. MiTCR v1.1 was used to align the clonotypes against IMGT TRBV, TRBD and TRBJ reference segments. Only V-J combinations with frequency above 0.0001, covering about 99% of repertoires, were analysed. The TCS score was defined as F50 (clonal expansion) divided by E x V (chaos), with BLOSUM62-based TCRdist calculated between CDR3 peptides within each V-J. Welch's t-statistics and random forest reduced several hundred V-J features to 10 to 15, which were used in a naive Bayes classifier (R e1071). In-frame beta chains were kept once TCRdb had trimmed the public reads at Q25 with fastp and called clones with MiXCR. Entries that share a CDR3 protein sequence are merged under the most common genes and DNA. In this record, the V and J calls reflect TCRdb's handling and not the investigators' own analysis. Recorded for this sample are some 510,000 distinct CDR3 sequences; less than 25% of them occurred a single time. The ten largest clones take up 26% of the sample.

Sequencing was performed on blood. The source is a man aged 18 to 35 with Graves' hyperthyroidism. The chain uses TRBV5-1 and TRBJ2-4; matching of 5 bases hints at TRBD1 as the D gene. DNA sequence: TGCGCCAGCAGCAAGGACAACCAAAACATTCAGTACTTC. Its amino acids are CASSKDNQNIQYF.